This T cell receptor (beta chain) was captured by sequencing in a study of shared clonotypes between healthy human individuals. Study-level results: Collection of samples was limited to blood; tissue repertoires likely differ.

Assay: immunoSEQ multiplex PCR; the TCRdb copy retains only in-frame clones and omits some. The data contain 2 million to 2.5 million clones, around 95% of them singletons. On this clone: The antigen is not known.

Naive CD4+ cells were CD45RA-selected; the remaining cells were memory. The germline V gene encodes CDR1 SGHRS and CDR2 YFSETQ. There are 14 residues in the CDR3. Trimming removed 4 bases at V and 7 bases at J, with 12 bases between. The chain carries TRBV5-1 and TRBJ1-6, with a weak D call TRBD1 (6 bases). Sequences were obtained from naive CD4+ T cells sorted from blood. The sample's subset: CD45RA+ positively selected. The source of this sequence is a man aged 18-30 years in good health. CDR3: CASSLRDKNSPLHF. In nucleotides, the CDR3 is TGCGCCAGCAGCCTCCGGGACAAAAATTCACCCCTCCACTTT.